This T cell receptor beta chain originates from a study of blood T cell repertoires in COVID-19 (dated by TCRdb to the early 2020s). At the level of the whole study: Samples from collaborators originated in the United States, Italy and Spain and spanned both the acute and convalescent phases of COVID-19. The material from the prospective study consisted of cDNA or gDNA derived from T cells, B-cell-depleted T cells, or PBMCs. Deeply sampled blood TCRbeta repertoires from subjects exposed to, actively infected with, or recovered from COVID-19 were included in the dataset. The repertoires were made available in a free public database intended to serve as a resource for research on the immune response to SARS-CoV-2. The samples were drawn from two sources: the first 160 participants of the ongoing ImmuneRACE study, and 1,200 or so subjects contributed by 6 global collaborators. Sample metadata almost always included a de-identified subject ID, COVID-19 status, age in years and sex. Where available, HLA class I and class II types were obtained from metadata supplied by the sample provider rather than from assay-based typing. Overall results and qualifications from the work: How much clinical and demographic metadata was included differed by source and by participant, and the metadata was provided uncurated.

The immunoSEQ Assay, a bias-controlled multiplex PCR, was used to amplify TCRbeta CDR3 regions from genomic DNA. The authors processed their data as follows. Within the assay, amplification of reference gene primers was used to estimate how many nucleated cells each sample contained. To quantify the absolute abundance of each unique TCRbeta CDR3 rearrangement, sequence reads were collapsed and filtered. For each sample, productive Simpson clonality was calculated by taking the square root of Simpson's diversity index across productive rearrangements. TCRdb's version of the immuneACCESS table is confined to in-frame rearrangements and falls short of the full clone set. An unresolved V gene accounts for under half of the shortfall where checked; the remainder is of unknown origin. V and J calls and clone size follow that table, whereas D and trimming were derived from the DNA. Recorded for this sample are about 160,000 clones; around nine tenths of them occurred a single time. 6.5% to 8% of the sample rests with the top ten.

The CDR3 holds 15 amino acids from the cysteine to the phenylalanine. This entry keeps only the CDR3 DNA: 45 bases, framed from base 1. Taken from the germline V gene, the CDR1 and CDR2 loops are SGHTA and FQGTGA. V loses 4 bases at its end and J loses 5 bases; junction bases beyond the gene matches: 8. A note on this clone: Its recognized antigen is unknown. Per-base quality was not reported, and no clone a single base away is much larger than it.

Enrolling through a virtual design, the prospective study's participants ranged in age from roughly 18 to 95 years and lived across 20 to 30 United States geographic areas. In the prospective study, participants were assigned to cohorts based on the clinical history participants reported in a screening survey and a study questionnaire. Recovered participants in ImmuneRACE Cohort 3 were defined as having two consecutive negative NP/OP PCR tests, clearance from a healthcare professional, or resolution of symptoms. In the prospective study, whole blood, serum and a nasopharyngeal or oropharyngeal swab were collected from each participant by mobile phlebotomists. Additional blood draws and questionnaires over a roughly two-month period could optionally be provided by prospective study participants. Blood samples from the prospective study were shipped frozen or at room temperature prior to DNA extraction.

The specimen sequenced was PBMCs or T cells enriched from blood (not recorded which). The TCR was taken from a woman in her 50s who had recovered from COVID-19. The rearrangement combines TRBV7-3 with TRBJ1-2; 9 bases in the middle match TRBD1. The CDR3 is CASSSRQGVSYGYTF. DNA sequence: TGTGCCAGCAGCTCTCGACAGGGGGTCAGTTATGGCTACACCTTC.